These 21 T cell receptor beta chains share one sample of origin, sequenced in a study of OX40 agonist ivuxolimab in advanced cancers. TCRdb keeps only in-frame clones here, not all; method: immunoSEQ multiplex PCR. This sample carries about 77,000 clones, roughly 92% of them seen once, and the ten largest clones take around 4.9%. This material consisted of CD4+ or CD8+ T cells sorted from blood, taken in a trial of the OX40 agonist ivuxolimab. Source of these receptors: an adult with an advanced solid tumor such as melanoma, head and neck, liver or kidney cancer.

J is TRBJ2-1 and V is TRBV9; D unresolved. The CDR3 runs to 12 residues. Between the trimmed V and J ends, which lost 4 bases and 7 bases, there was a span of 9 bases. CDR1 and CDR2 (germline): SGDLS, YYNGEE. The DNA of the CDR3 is TGTGCCAGCAGCCTAGGACGTAATGAGCAGTTCTTC. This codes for CASSLGRNEQFF.

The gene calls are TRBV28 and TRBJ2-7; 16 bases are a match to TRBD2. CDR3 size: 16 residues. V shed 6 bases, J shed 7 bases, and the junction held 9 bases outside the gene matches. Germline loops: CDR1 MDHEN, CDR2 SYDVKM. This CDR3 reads CASSPTGTSGRGEQYF. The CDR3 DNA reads TGTGCCAGCAGCCCCACCGGGACTAGCGGGAGGGGGGAGCAGTACTTC.

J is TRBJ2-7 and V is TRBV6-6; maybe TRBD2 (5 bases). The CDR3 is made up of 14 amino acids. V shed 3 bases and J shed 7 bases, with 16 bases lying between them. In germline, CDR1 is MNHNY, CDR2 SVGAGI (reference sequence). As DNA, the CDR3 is TGTGCCAGCAGTTATGCGGGCCCAGGAGGAGAGCAGTACTTC. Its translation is CASSYAGPGGEQYF.

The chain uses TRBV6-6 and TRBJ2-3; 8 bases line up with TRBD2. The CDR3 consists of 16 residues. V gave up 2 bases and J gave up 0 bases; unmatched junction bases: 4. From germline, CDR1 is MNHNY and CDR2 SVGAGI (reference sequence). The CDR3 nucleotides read TGTGCCAGCAGTTACGAAGCGGGAGTCAGCACAGATACGCAGTATTTT. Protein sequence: CASSYEAGVSTDTQYF.

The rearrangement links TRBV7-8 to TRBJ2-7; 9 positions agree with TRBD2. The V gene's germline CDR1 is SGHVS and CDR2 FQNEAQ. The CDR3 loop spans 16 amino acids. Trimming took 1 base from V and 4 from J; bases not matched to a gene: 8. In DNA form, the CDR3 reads TGTGCCAGCAGCTTAGGAAGGACTAGCGCCTTTTACGAGCAGTACTTC. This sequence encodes CASSLGRTSAFYEQYF.

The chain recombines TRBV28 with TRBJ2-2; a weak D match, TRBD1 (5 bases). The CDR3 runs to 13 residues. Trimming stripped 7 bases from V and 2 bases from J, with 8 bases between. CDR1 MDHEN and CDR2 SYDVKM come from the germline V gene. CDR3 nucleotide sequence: TGTGCCAGCACCAGGGTCAACACCGGGGAGCTGTTTTTT. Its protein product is CASTRVNTGELFF.

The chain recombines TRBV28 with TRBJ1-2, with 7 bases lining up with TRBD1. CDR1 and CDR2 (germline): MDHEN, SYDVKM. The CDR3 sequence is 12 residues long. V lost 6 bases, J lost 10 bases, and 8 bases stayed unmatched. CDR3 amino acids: CASRRTGISYTF. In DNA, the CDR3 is TGTGCCAGCAGGCGGACAGGAATCTCCTACACCTTC.

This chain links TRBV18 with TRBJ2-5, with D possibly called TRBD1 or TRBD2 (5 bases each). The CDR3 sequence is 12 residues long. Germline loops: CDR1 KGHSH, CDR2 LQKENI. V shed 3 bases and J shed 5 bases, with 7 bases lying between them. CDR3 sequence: CASSPREETQYF. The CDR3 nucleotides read TGTGCCAGCTCACCCAGGGAGGAGACCCAGTACTTC.

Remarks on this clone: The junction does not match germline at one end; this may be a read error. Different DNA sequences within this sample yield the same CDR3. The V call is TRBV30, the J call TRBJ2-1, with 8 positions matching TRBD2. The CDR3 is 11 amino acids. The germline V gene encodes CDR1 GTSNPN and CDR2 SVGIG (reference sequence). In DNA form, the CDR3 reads TGTGCCTGGAGCCCCGGGACTAGGGTGATCTTC. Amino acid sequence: CAWSPGTRVIF.

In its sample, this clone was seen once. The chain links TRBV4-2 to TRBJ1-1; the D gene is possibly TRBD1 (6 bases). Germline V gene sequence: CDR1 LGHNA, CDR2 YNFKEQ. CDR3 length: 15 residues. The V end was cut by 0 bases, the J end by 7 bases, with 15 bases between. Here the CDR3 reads CASSQEYLGGGEAFF. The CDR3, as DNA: TGTGCCAGCAGCCAAGAATATCTAGGGGGGGGTGAAGCTTTCTTT.

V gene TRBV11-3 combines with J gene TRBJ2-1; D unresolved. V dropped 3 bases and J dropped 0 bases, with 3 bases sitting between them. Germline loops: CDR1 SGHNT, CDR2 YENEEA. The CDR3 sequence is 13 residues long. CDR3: CASSFSSYNEQFF. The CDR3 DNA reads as TGTGCCAGCAGCTTCAGCTCCTACAATGAGCAGTTCTTC.

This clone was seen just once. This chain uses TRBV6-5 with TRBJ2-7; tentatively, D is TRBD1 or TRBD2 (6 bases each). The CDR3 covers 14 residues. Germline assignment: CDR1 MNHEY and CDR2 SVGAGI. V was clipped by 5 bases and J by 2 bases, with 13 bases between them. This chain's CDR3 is CASSGGGPTYEQYF. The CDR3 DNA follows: TGTGCCAGCAGTGGAGGGGGACCCACCTACGAGCAGTACTTC.

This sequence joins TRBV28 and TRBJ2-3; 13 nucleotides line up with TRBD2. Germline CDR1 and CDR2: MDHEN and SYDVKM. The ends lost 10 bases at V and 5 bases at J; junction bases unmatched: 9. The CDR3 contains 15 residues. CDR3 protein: CANPTSGRALDTQYF. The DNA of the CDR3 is TGTGCCAACCCAACTAGCGGGAGGGCCTTAGATACGCAGTATTTT.

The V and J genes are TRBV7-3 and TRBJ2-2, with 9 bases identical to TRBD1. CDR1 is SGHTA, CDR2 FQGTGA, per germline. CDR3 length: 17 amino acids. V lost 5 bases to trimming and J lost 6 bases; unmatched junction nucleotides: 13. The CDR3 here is CASSPFRDRVLAGELFF. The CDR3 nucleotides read TGTGCCAGCAGCCCCTTCCGGGACAGGGTTCTAGCCGGGGAGCTGTTTTTT.

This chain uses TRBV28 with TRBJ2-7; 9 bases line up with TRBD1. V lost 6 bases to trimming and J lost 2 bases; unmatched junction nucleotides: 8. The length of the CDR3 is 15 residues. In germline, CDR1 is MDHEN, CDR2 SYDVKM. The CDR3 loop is CASSSSGTGTYEQYF. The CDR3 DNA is TGTGCCAGCAGCTCCTCCGGGACAGGGACCTACGAGCAGTACTTC.

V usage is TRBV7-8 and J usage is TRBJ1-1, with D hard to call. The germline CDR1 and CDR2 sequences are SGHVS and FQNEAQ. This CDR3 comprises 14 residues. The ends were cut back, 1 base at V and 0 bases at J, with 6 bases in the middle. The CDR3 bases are TGTGCCAGCAGCTTAGTGGCGATGAACACTGAAGCTTTCTTT. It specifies CASSLVAMNTEAFF.

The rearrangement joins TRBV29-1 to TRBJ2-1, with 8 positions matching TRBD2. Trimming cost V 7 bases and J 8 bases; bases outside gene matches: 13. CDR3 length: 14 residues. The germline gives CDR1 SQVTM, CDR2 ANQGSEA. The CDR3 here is CSGLGAGGNDEQFF. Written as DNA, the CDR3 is TGCAGCGGTTTAGGGGCGGGAGGTAACGATGAGCAGTTCTTC.

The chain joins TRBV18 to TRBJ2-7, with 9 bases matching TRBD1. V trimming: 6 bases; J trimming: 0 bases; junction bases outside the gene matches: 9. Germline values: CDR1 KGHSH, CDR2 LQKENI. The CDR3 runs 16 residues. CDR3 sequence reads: CASSPGTGQNSYEQYF. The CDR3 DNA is TGTGCCAGCTCCCCCGGGACAGGGCAAAACTCCTACGAGCAGTACTTC.

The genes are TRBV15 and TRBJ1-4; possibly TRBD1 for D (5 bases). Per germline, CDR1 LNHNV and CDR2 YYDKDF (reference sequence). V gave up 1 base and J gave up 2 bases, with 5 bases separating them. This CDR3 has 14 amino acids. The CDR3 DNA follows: TGTGCCACCAGCAGAGGGGGCACTAATGAAAAACTGTTTTTT. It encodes CATSRGGTNEKLFF.

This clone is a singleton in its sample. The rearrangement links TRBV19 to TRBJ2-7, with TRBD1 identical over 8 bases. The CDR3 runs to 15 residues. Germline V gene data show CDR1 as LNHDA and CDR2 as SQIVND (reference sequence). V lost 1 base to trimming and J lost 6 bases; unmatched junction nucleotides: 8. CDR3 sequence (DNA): TGTGCCAGTAGTATAGTTGGCAGGGGGCTGTCCGAGCAGTACTTC. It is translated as CASSIVGRGLSEQYF.

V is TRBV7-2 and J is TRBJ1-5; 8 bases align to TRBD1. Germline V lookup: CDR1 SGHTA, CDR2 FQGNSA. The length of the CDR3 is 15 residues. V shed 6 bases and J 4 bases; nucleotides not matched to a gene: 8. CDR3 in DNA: TGTGCCAGCAGTCGAACAGGGGGGTTTAATCAGCCCCAGCATTTT. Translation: CASSRTGGFNQPQHF.